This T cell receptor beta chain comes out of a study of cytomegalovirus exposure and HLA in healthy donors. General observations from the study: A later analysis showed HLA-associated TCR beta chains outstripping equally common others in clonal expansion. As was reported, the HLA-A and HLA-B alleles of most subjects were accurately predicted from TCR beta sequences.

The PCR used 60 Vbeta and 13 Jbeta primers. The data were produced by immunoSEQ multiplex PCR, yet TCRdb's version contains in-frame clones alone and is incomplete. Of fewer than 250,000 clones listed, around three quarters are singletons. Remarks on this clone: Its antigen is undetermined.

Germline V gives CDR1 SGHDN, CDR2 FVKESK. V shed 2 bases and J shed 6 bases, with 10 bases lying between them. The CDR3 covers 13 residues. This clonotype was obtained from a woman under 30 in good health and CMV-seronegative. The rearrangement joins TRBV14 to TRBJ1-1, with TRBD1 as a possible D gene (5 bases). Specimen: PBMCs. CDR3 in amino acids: CASSQRGRAEAFF. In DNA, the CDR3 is TGTGCCAGCAGCCAAAGGGGAAGGGCTGAAGCTTTCTTT.